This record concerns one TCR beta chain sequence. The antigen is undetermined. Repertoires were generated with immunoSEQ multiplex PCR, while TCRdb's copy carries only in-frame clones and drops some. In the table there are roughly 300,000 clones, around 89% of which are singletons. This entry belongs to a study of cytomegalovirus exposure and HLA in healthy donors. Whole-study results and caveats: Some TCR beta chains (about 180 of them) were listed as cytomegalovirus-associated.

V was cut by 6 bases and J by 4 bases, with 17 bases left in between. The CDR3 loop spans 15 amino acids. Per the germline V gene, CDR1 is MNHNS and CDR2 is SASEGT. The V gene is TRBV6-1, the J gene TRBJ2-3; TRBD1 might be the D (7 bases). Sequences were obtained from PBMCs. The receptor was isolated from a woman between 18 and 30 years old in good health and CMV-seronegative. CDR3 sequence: CASRGGVTGADTQYF. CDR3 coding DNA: TGTGCCAGCAGGGGGGGCGTCACAGGGGCAGATACGCAGTATTTT.